The 27 T cell receptor beta chains below were found in one sample sequenced in a study of persistence of HIV-infected CD4 T cells. This was the immunoSEQ version 4 assay in survey mode. The method was immunoSEQ multiplex PCR; TCRdb's version includes in-frame clones alone and lacks a portion of them. The sample lists some 45,000 clones, around 89% occurring once. Anti-CD3/anti-CD28 beads served as a nonspecific positive control stimulus. CD4+ T cells upregulating both CD40 ligand and CD69 were sorted as responding cells. Their cognate antigens are unknown. The specimen was CD4+ T cells sorted from PBMCs after approximately 19-hour stimulation, collected from a patient who received antiretroviral therapy. The receptor source for this set is an adult woman with HIV who was CMV-seropositive.

The chain joins TRBV19 to TRBJ1-6, with 9 bases matching TRBD1. CDR3 length equals 15 residues. Germline CDR1 LNHDA, CDR2 SQIVND (reference sequence). V was pared by 6 bases and J by 8 bases, with 8 bases of the junction left unmatched. The CDR3 loop reads CASRPGDRDHSPLHF. The CDR3 DNA follows: TGTGCCAGTAGGCCCGGGGACAGGGACCATTCACCCCTCCACTTT.

The chain uses TRBV6-1 and TRBJ1-2; D unresolved. The V gene lost 0 bases and the J gene lost 8 bases, with 13 bases spanning the gap. The CDR3 totals 14 residues. The germline V gene encodes CDR1 MNHNS and CDR2 SASEGT. CDR3 nucleotide sequence: TGTGCCAGCAGTGAAGCGCGGGTCCGGAGAGGCTACACCTTC. It encodes CASSEARVRRGYTF.

The V and J genes are TRBV6-1 and TRBJ2-1; D is unclear. This CDR3 region has 13 residues. V lost 1 base and J lost 10, with 11 bases in between. Germline CDR1 MNHNS, CDR2 SASEGT. CDR3 sequence (DNA): TGTGCCAGCAGTGAAGTCTCGCGTAGCGAGCAGTTCTTC. Its translation is CASSEVSRSEQFF.

This chain connects TRBV10-3 to TRBJ1-6; D is ambiguous. This CDR3 region has 15 residues. V was cut by 2 bases and J by 6 bases, with 11 bases left in between. The germline V gene has CDR1 ENHRY and CDR2 SYGVKD. The CDR3 reads CAISETGPPNSPLHF. CDR3 coding DNA: TGTGCCATCAGTGAGACCGGACCCCCTAATTCACCCCTCCACTTT.

There are a few counts of this clone. The chain joins TRBV6-6 to TRBJ1-5; D is possibly TRBD1 (5 bases). The CDR3 runs 12 residues. From germline, CDR1 is MNHNY and CDR2 SVGAGI (reference sequence). The CDR3 DNA reads TGTGCAACGGCTCGAGGGGATCAGCCCCAGCATTTT. Translated: CATARGDQPQHF.

The genes are TRBV5-1 and TRBJ2-2; 12 bases fit TRBD2. V lost 5 bases, J lost 5 bases, and 4 bases stayed unmatched. Per the germline V gene, CDR1 is SGHRS and CDR2 is YFSETQ. This CDR3 region has 15 residues. In DNA form, the CDR3 reads TGCGCCAGCAGGCCCGGGACTAGCGGGACCGGGGAGCTGTTTTTT. Translating gives CASRPGTSGTGELFF.

The chain combines TRBV18 with TRBJ1-1; the match to TRBD1 covers 7 bases. V shed 1 base, J shed 0 bases, and the junction held 2 bases outside the gene matches. Germline V CDR1 and CDR2: KGHSH, LQKENI. This CDR3 has 15 residues. The CDR3 reads CASSPQQGLNTEAFF. In nucleotides, the CDR3 is TGTGCCAGCTCACCACAACAGGGGTTGAACACTGAAGCTTTCTTT.

The chain combines TRBV27 with TRBJ1-1, with D possibly being TRBD1 (5 bases). From germline, CDR1 is MNHEY and CDR2 SMNVEV (reference sequence). Trimming shortened V by 10 bases and J by 0 bases, and 15 bases separated the two germline ends. This CDR3 spans 14 amino acids. CDR3 sequence (DNA): TGTGCCACTAACCCTCAGGGAATGAACACTGAAGCTTTCTTT. Residues: CATNPQGMNTEAFF.

The V call is TRBV27, the J call TRBJ2-1; maybe TRBD1 (6 bases). This CDR3 comprises 16 residues. The ends were cut back, 6 bases at V and 9 bases at J, with 24 bases in the middle. The germline V gene has CDR1 MNHEY and CDR2 SMNVEV (reference sequence). This CDR3 is CASSLTSGTREGEQFF. DNA of the CDR3: TGTGCCAGCAGCCTTACCTCCGGGACACGGGAAGGTGAGCAGTTCTTC.

The chain couples TRBV6-5 to TRBJ1-2, with TRBD1 matching 9 bases. The CDR3 is 13 residues long. After removal of 6 bases from V and 6 bases from J, the junction contained 5 bases not matched to a gene. CDR1 and CDR2 from the germline V gene are MNHEY and SVGAGI. The CDR3 sequence is CASRGQGVNGYTF. As DNA, the CDR3 is TGTGCCAGCAGGGGACAGGGCGTAAATGGCTACACCTTC.

Only a few counts were recorded for this clone. The chain links TRBV4-1 to TRBJ2-2, with D perhaps TRBD2 (7 bases). Germline CDR1 is MGHRA and CDR2 is YSYEKL. The CDR3 has 17 amino acids. V was cut by 1 base and J by 5 bases, with 17 bases left in between. The CDR3 sequence is CASSQVPGGVGTGELFF. The CDR3 bases are TGCGCCAGCAGCCAAGTCCCGGGGGGCGTGGGGACCGGGGAGCTGTTTTTT.

This clone was detected only once. The chain is built from TRBV2 and TRBJ1-2, with a tentative D call TRBD1 (6 bases). From germline, CDR1 is SNHLY and CDR2 FYNNEI. This CDR3 contains 15 residues. The V end lost 4 bases, the J end lost 0 bases, and 12 bases lay between the germline ends. CDR3 residues: CASSARAGANYGYTF. CDR3 bases: TGTGCCAGCAGTGCCCGAGCAGGGGCTAACTATGGCTACACCTTC.

The chain uses TRBV30 and TRBJ2-3, with 9 positions matching TRBD2. The CDR3 contains 15 residues. CDR1 is GTSNPN, CDR2 SVGIG, per germline (reference sequence). V shed 7 bases and J 1 base; nucleotides not matched to a gene: 9. The CDR3 here is CASHGIAGGTDTQYF. Here the CDR3 DNA reads TGTGCCTCGCACGGGATAGCGGGGGGCACAGATACGCAGTATTTT.

The DNA of the CDR3 is TGTGCCACCAGCAGAGAGGGGGGAGGGAGAGGAAATGAGCAGTTCTTC. The encoded protein is CATSREGGGRGNEQFF. The chain couples TRBV15 to TRBJ2-1, with 7 bases that match TRBD2. V gave up 0 bases and J gave up 7 bases; unmatched junction bases: 9. Germline V gives CDR1 LNHNV, CDR2 YYDKDF (reference sequence). This CDR3 contains 16 residues.

This chain joins TRBV29-1 and TRBJ2-5; 7 bases fit TRBD1. From germline, CDR1 is SQVTM and CDR2 ANQGSEA. The V segment lost 5 bases and the J segment 6 bases; nucleotides outside the gene matches: 9. CDR3 size: 13 residues. CDR3 in DNA: TGCAGCGTTCCAGCAACAGGGGTTAAGACCCAGTACTTC. It codes for CSVPATGVKTQYF.

The V and J genes are TRBV21-1 and TRBJ2-1; the table gives TRBD2 as D, unverified against the DNA. TRBV21-1 is noted as a pseudogene. The CDR3 runs 10 residues. CDR3 in amino acids: CASSSCEQFF. The CDR3 DNA reads TGTGCCAGCAGTTCGTGTGAGCAGTTCTTC.

This chain joins TRBV7-8 and TRBJ2-7, with 7 bases matching TRBD1. This CDR3 has 15 residues. Germline CDR1 and CDR2: SGHVS and FQNEAQ. V was pared by 3 bases and J by 0 bases, with 5 bases of the junction left unmatched. The CDR3 protein is CASSFEWDSSYEQYF. The CDR3 DNA is TGTGCCAGCAGCTTCGAATGGGACAGCTCCTACGAGCAGTACTTC.

The J gene is TRBJ2-6, the V gene TRBV2; D ambiguous. The CDR3 extends over 16 amino acids. Germline lookup yields CDR1 SNHLY and CDR2 FYNNEI. Trimming removed 1 base at V and 1 base at J, with 8 bases between. As DNA, the CDR3 is TGTGCCAGCAGTGAAGACGTTGGTTCTGGGGCCAACGTCCTGACTTTC. Residues: CASSEDVGSGANVLTF. The full variable domain, in which reference TRBV2 and TRBJ2-6 provide the parts outside the CDR3, is EPEVTQTPSHQVTQMGQEVILRCVPISNHLYFYWYRQILGQKVEFLVSFYNNEISEKSEIFDDQFSVERPDGSNFTLKIRSTKLEDSAMYFCASSEDVGSGANVLTFGAGSRLTVL.

This chain links TRBV10-3 with TRBJ2-3; 7 bases are shared with TRBD2. V shed 4 bases, J shed 1 base, and the junction held 11 bases outside the gene matches. CDR1 is ENHRY and CDR2 is SYGVKD in the germline V gene. There are 17 residues in the CDR3. The CDR3 region is CAISGLRGGVGTDTQYF. The CDR3, as DNA: TGTGCCATCAGTGGACTACGTGGGGGGGTAGGCACAGATACGCAGTATTTT.

V gene TRBV11-3 combines with J gene TRBJ2-1; 8 bases line up with TRBD1. The CDR3 totals 15 residues. V lost 5 bases, J lost 9 bases, and 12 bases stayed unmatched. The germline V gene encodes CDR1 SGHNT and CDR2 YENEEA. In DNA form, the CDR3 reads TGTGCCAGCAGCCCCACCCCGTCAGGGGGCGGTGAGCAGTTCTTC. Protein product: CASSPTPSGGGEQFF.

This clone was counted between two and nine times. The chain joins TRBV28 to TRBJ1-1; 7 nucleotides align to TRBD1. Germline V gives CDR1 MDHEN, CDR2 SYDVKM. V shed 2 bases, J shed 7 bases, and the junction held 4 bases outside the gene matches. The CDR3 covers 13 residues. CDR3 sequence reads: CASSLPRTGEAFF. As DNA, the CDR3 is TGTGCCAGCAGTTTACCGAGGACAGGTGAAGCTTTCTTT.

CDR3 residues: CASSELRGSYGYTF. CDR3 nucleotide sequence: TGTGCCAGCAGTGAGTTACGGGGTAGCTATGGCTACACCTTC. The rearrangement uses TRBV2 and TRBJ1-2; D is undetermined. This CDR3 spans 14 amino acids. Germline lookup yields CDR1 SNHLY and CDR2 FYNNEI. V was pared by 3 bases and J by 4 bases, with 12 bases between. The full variable domain, completed using reference TRBV2 and TRBJ1-2, is EPEVTQTPSHQVTQMGQEVILRCVPISNHLYFYWYRQILGQKVEFLVSFYNNEISEKSEIFDDQFSVERPDGSNFTLKIRSTKLEDSAMYFCASSELRGSYGYTFGSGTRLTVV.

V and J are TRBV18 and TRBJ1-4; no reliable D call. Germline values: CDR1 KGHSH, CDR2 LQKENI. Trimming stripped 4 bases from V and 0 bases from J, with 12 bases between. The CDR3 is 16 amino acids. The CDR3, as DNA: TGTGCCAGCTCACAAAACAGCCTTGCAACTAATGAAAAACTGTTTTTT. Its translation is CASSQNSLATNEKLFF.

The V call is TRBV2, the J call TRBJ2-7, with 7 bases fitting TRBD1. Germline assignment: CDR1 SNHLY and CDR2 FYNNEI. The CDR3 is made up of 14 amino acids. V was pared by 3 bases and J by 0 bases, with 2 bases of the junction left unmatched. The CDR3 sequence: CASSEDRFSYEQYF. CDR3 in DNA: TGTGCCAGCAGTGAGGACAGGTTCTCCTACGAGCAGTACTTC.

The chain couples TRBV6-2 or TRBV6-3 to TRBJ1-2; D is unresolved. The CDR3 has 13 amino acids. Germline-derived CDR1 and CDR2 are MNHEY and SVGEGT. V dropped 6 bases and J dropped 4 bases, with 12 bases sitting between them. CDR3 coding DNA: TGTGCCAGCAGCGGAAGGCCCTTCTATGGCTACACCTTC. Encoded protein: CASSGRPFYGYTF.

The chain carries TRBV2 and TRBJ1-5, with D tentatively TRBD1 (5 bases). Per germline, CDR1 SNHLY and CDR2 FYNNEI. The CDR3 is 18 residues long. The ends were cut back, 1 base at V and 5 bases at J, with 21 bases in the middle. The DNA for the CDR3 is TGTGCCAGCAGTGAAGGCGGGAGGGGACGGTGGGGCCATCAGCCCCAGCATTTT. It is translated as CASSEGGRGRWGHQPQHF.

The CDR3 DNA follows: TGTGCCTGGAGTCCGAGGGGGGCGAACACTGAAGCTTTCTTT. It encodes CAWSPRGANTEAFF. The V gene is TRBV30, the J gene TRBJ1-1, with a weak D call TRBD1 (6 bases). The germline V gene encodes CDR1 GTSNPN and CDR2 SVGIG (reference sequence). This CDR3 spans 14 amino acids. Trimming removed 2 bases from V and 1 base from J, with 11 bases in between. Full variable domain (missing parts from reference TRBV30 and TRBJ1-1): SQTIHQWPATLVQPVGSPLSLECTVEGTSNPNLYWYRQAAGRGLQLLFYSVGIGQISSEVPQNLSASRPQDRQFILSSKKLLLSDSGFYLCAWSPRGANTEAFFGQGTRLTVV.